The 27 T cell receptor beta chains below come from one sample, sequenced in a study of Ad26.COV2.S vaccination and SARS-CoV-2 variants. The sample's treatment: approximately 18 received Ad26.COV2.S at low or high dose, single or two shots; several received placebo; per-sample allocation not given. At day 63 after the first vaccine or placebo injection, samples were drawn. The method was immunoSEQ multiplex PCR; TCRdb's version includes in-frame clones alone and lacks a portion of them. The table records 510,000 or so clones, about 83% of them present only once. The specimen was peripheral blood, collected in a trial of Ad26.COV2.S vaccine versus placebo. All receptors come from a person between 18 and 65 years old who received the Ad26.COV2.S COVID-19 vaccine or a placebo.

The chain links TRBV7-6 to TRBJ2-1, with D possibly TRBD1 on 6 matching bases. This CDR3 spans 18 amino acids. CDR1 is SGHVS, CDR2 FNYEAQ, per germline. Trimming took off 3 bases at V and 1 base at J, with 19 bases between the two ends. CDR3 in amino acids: CASSLRGVGGVSYNEQFF. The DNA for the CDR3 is TGTGCCAGCAGCTTGAGGGGTGTAGGGGGAGTGTCCTACAATGAGCAGTTCTTC. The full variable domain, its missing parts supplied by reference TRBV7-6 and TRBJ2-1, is GAGVSQSPRYKVTKRGQDVALRCDPISGHVSLYWYRQALGQGPEFLTYFNYEAQQDKSGLPNDRFSAERPEGSISTLTIQRTEQRDSAMYRCASSLRGVGGVSYNEQFFGPGTRLTVL.

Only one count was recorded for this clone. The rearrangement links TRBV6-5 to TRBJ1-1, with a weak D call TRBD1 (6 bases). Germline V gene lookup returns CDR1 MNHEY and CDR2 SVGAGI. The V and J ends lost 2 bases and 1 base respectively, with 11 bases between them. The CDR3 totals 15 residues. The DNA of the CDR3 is TGTGCCAGCAGTTACACAGGGAGGACGAACACTGAAGCTTTCTTT. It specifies CASSYTGRTNTEAFF.

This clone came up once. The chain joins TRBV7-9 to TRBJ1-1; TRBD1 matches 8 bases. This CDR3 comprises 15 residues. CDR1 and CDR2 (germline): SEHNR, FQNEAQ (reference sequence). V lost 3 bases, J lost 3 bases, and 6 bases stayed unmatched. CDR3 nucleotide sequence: TGTGCCAGCAGCTTTTCAGGGGGCGCGTACACTGAAGCTTTCTTT. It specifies CASSFSGGAYTEAFF.

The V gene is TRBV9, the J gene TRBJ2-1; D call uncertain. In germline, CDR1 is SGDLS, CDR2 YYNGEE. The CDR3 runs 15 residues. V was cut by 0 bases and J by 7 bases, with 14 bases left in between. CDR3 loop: CASSVGTLVGNEQFF. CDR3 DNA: TGTGCCAGCAGCGTAGGTACGCTAGTGGGAAATGAGCAGTTCTTC.

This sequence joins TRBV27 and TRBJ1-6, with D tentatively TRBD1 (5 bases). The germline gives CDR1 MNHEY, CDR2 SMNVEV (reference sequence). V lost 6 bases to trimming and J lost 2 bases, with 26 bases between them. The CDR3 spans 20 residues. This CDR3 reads CASSRFGVGGTDTYNSPLHF. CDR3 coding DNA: TGTGCCAGCAGCCGTTTTGGAGTGGGGGGTACAGACACCTATAATTCACCCCTCCACTTT.

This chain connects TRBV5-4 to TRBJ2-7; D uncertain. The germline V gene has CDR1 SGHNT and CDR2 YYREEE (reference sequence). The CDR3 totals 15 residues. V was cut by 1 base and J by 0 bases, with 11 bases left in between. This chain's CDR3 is CASSLPGLNSYEQYF. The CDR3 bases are TGTGCCAGCAGCTTGCCCGGCCTCAACTCCTACGAGCAGTACTTC.

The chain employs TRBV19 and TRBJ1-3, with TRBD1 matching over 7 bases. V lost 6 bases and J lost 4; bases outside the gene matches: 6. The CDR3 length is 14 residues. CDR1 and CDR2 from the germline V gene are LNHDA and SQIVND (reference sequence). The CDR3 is CASRAGQQGNTIYF. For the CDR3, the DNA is TGTGCCAGTAGGGCGGGACAGCAAGGAAACACCATATATTTT. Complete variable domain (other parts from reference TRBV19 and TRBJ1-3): DGGITQSPKYLFRKEGQNVTLSCEQNLNHDAMYWYRQDPGQGLRLIYYSQIVNDFQKGDIAEGYSVSREKKESFPLTVTSAQKNPTAFYLCASRAGQQGNTIYFGEGSWLTVV.

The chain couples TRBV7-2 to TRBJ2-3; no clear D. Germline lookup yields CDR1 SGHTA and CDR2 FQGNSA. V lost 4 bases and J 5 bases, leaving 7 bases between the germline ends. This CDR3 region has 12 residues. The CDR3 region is CASSSQRDTQYF. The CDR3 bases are TGTGCCAGCAGCTCACAGAGAGATACGCAGTATTTT. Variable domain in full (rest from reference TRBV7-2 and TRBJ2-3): GAGVSQSPSNKVTEKGKDVELRCDPISGHTALYWYRQSLGQGLEFLIYFQGNSAPDKSGLPSDRFSAERTGGSVSTLTIQRTQQEDSAVYLCASSSQRDTQYFGPGTRLTVL.

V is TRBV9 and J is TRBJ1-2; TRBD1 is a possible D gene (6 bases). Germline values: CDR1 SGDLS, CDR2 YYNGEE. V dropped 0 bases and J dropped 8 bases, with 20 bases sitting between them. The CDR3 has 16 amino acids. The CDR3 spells CASSVGTRGLGEGYTF. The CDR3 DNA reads TGTGCCAGCAGCGTAGGGACCAGGGGTTTGGGCGAAGGCTACACCTTC. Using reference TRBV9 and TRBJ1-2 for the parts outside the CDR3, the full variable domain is DSGVTQTPKHLITATGQRVTLRCSPRSGDLSVYWYQQSLDQGLQFLIQYYNGEERAKGNILERFSAQQFPDLHSELNLSSLELGDSALYFCASSVGTRGLGEGYTFGSGTRLTVV.

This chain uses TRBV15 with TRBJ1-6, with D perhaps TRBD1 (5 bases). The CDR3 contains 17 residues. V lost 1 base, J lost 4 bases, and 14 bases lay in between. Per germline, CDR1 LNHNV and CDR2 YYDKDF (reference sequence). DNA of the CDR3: TGTGCCACCAGCAGAGTGGGGACGGAAGATTATAATTCACCCCTCCACTTT. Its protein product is CATSRVGTEDYNSPLHF.

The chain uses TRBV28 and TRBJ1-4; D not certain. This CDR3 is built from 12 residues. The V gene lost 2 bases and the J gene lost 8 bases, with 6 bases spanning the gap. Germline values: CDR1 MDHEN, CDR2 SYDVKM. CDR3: CASSLSSEKLFF. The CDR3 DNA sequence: TGTGCCAGCAGTTTAAGTAGCGAAAAACTGTTTTTT.

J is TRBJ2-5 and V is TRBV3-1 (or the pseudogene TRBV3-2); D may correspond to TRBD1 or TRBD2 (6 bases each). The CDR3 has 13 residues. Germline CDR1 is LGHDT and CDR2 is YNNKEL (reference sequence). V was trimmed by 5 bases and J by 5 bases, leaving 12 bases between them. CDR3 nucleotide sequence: TGTGCCAGCAGCGCACAAGGGGGGGAGACCCAGTACTTC. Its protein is CASSAQGGETQYF.

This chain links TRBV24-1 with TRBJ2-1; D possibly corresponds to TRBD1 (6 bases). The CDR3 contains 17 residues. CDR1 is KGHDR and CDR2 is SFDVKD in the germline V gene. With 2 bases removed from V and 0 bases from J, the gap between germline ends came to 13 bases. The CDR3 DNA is TGTGCCACCAGTGATTCACAGGGTATTCACTCCTACAATGAGCAGTTCTTC. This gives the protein CATSDSQGIHSYNEQFF.

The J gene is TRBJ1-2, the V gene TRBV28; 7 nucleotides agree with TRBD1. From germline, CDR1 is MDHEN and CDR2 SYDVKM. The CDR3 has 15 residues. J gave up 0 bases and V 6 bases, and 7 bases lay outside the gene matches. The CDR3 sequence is CASSRNRGSNYGYTF. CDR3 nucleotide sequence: TGTGCCAGCAGCCGAAACAGGGGTTCTAACTATGGCTACACCTTC.

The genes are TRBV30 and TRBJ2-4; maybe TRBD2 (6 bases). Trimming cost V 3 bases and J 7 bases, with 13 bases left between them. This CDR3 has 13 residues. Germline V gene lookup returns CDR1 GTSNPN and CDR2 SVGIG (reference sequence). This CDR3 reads CAWSYGSPNIQYF. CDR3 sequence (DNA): TGTGCCTGGAGCTACGGGAGTCCCAACATTCAGTACTTC.

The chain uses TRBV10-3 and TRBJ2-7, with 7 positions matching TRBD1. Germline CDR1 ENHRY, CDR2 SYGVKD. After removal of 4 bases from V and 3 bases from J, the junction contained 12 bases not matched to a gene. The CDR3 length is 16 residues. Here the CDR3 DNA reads TGTGCCATCAGTGGGCCTTTGGGGGCAGGGGGCTACGAGCAGTACTTC. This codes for CAISGPLGAGGYEQYF.

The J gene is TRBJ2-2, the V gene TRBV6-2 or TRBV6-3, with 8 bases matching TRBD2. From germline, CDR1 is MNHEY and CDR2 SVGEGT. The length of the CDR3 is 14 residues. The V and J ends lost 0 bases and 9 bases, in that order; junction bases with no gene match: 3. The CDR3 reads CASSYSGGRRELFF. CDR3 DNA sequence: TGTGCCAGCAGTTACTCGGGCGGGAGGAGGGAGCTGTTTTTT.

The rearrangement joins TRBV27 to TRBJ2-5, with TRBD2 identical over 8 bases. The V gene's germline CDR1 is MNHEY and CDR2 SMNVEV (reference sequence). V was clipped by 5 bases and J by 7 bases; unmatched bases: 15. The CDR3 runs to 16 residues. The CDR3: CASSPFSGIPPPTQYF. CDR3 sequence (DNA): TGTGCCAGCAGTCCCTTTAGCGGGATCCCCCCCCCGACCCAGTACTTC.

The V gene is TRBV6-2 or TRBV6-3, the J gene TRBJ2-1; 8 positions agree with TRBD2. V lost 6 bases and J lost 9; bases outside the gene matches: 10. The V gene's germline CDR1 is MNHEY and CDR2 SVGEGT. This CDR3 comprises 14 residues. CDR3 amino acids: CASSIAGMSVEQFF. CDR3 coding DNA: TGTGCCAGCAGCATAGCGGGAATGTCAGTTGAGCAGTTCTTC.

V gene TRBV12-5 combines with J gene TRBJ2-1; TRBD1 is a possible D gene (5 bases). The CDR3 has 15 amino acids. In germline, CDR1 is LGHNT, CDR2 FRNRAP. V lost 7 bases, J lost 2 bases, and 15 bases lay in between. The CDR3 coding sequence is TGTGCTAGTGCCCTTTGGGGCAAGCCCTACAATGAGCAGTTCTTC. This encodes CASALWGKPYNEQFF.

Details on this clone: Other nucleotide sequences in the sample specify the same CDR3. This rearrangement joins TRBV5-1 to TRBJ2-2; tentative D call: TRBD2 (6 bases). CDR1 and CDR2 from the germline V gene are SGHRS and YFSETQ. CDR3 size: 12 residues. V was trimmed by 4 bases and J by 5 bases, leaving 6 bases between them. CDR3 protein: CASSRGTGELFF. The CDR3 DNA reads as TGCGCCAGCAGCCGGGGGACCGGGGAGCTGTTTTTT. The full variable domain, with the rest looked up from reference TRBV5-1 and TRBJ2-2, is KAGVTQTPRYLIKTRGQQVTLSCSPISGHRSVSWYQQTPGQGLQFLFEYFSETQRNKGNFPGRFSGRQFSNSRSEMNVSTLELGDSALYLCASSRGTGELFFGEGSRLTVL.

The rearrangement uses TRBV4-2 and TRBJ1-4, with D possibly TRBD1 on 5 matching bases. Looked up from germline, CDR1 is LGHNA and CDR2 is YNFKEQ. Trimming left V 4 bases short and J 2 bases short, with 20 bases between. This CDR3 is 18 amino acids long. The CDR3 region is CASSLLRGGMGTNEKLFF. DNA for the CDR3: TGTGCCAGCAGCCTCCTGCGGGGGGGAATGGGTACTAATGAAAAACTGTTTTTT.

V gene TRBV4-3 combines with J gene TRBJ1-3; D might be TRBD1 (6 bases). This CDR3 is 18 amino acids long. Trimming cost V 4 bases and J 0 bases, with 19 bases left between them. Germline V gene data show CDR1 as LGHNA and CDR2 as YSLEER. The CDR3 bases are TGCGCCAGCAGCCGGGGGGGCCCGGGGCAGATCTCTGGAAACACCATATATTTT. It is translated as CASSRGGPGQISGNTIYF.

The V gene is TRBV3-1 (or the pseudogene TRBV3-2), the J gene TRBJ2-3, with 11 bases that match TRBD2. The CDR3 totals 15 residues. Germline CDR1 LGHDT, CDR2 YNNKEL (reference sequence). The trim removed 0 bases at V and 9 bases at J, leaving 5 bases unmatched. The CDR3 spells CASSQDFTSGRTQYF. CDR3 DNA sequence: TGTGCCAGCAGCCAAGATTTCACTAGCGGGAGAACGCAGTATTTT.

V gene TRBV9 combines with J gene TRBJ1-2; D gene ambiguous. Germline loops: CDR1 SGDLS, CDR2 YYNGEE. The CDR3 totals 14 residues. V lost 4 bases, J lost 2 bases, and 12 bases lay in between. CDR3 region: CASSPERGNYGYTF. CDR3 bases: TGTGCCAGCAGCCCTGAACGGGGAAACTATGGCTACACCTTC.

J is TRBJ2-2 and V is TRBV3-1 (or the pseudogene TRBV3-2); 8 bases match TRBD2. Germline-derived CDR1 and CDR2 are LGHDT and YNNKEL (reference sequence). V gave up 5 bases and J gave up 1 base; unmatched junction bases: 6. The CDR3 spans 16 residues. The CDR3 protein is CASSTRTSRNTGELFF. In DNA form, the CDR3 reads TGTGCCAGCAGCACCCGGACTAGCCGGAACACCGGGGAGCTGTTTTTT.

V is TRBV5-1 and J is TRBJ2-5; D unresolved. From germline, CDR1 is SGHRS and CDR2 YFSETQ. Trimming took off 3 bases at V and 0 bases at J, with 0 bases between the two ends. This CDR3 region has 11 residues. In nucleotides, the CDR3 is TGCGCCAGCAGCTACCAAGAGACCCAGTACTTC. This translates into CASSYQETQYF.